Reported below is one TCR beta chain. This sample is drawn from a study of T cell changes during pregnancy in multiple sclerosis. TCRdb's copy holds only in-frame clones and misses some; the assay was immunoSEQ multiplex PCR. The sample consists of about 38,000 clones, roughly 90% of them appearing once. Per germline, CDR1 SGHAT and CDR2 FQNNGV. The V gene lost 5 bases and the J gene lost 3 bases, with 14 bases spanning the gap. This CDR3 contains 14 residues. The V and J genes are TRBV11-2 and TRBJ2-7, with D maybe TRBD1 (5 bases). The TCR originated in a female donor with multiple sclerosis, enrolled in a pregnancy study. Sequences were derived from CD4+ T cells from peripheral blood mononuclear cells, sampled in the second trimester of pregnancy. CDR3 sequence: CASSPLRQGYEQYF. CDR3 DNA: TGTGCCAGCAGCCCCCTTCGGCAGGGCTACGAGCAGTACTTC. Full variable domain (remainder filled in from reference TRBV11-2 and TRBJ2-7): EAGVAQSPRYKIIEKRQSVAFWCNPISGHATLYWYQQILGQGPKLLIQFQNNGVVDDSQLPKDRFSAERLKGVDSTLKIQPAKLEDSAVYLCASSPLRQGYEQYFGPGTRLTVT.